This TCR beta chain was observed in a study of cytomegalovirus exposure and HLA in healthy donors. Regarding the study as a whole: Later analysis identified about 15,000 TCR beta sequences associated with HLA alleles, using a false discovery rate threshold of 0.05.

A note on this clone: Its antigen is undetermined.

The PCR employed 60 Vbeta primers together with 13 Jbeta primers. Profiling relied on immunoSEQ multiplex PCR, and the TCRdb table lists in-frame clones only, not all of them. The sample has about 120,000 clones; around 64% are singletons. The CDR3 has 14 amino acids. The source is a young woman in good health and CMV-seronegative. The genes are TRBV1 and TRBJ2-7; no check of the table's D call, TRBD2, against the DNA was made. TRBV1 is shown as a pseudogene. The sample taken for sequencing was PBMCs. Here the CDR3 reads CTSSQLAGAYEQYF. CDR3 in DNA: TGCACCAGCAGCCAACTAGCGGGGGCGTACGAGCAGTACTTC.